Reported below is one T cell receptor (beta chain). This clone was observed a few times. The specificity of this receptor is unknown. Per-base quality was not reported, and no clone a single base away is much larger than it. Libraries were prepared through the immunoSEQ multiplex PCR assay. DNA from the cultured, isolated CD4+ T cells was subjected to TCR beta CDR3 sequencing. As for the original processing: Non-productive TCR sequences were discarded, and reads were trimmed to the CDR3 region, with only CDR3s of 7 or more amino acids retained. The MANAFEST web app was used to identify antigen-specific clonotypes by comparing expansion in peptide wells with expansion in reference cultures. Positive clones required FDR<0.05 expansion versus reference and all other wells, odds ratio above 5, and frequency above 0.1% in two replicate wells. Cross-reactive clonotypes were defined as significantly expanded in SARS-CoV-2 spike wells and in at least one common cold coronavirus spike condition. CDR3 similarity was assessed by Levenshtein distance using the stringdist R package, and unrooted trees were constructed with ape in R 3.6.1. Entries here come from immuneACCESS through TCRdb and include only in-frame sequences with V and J called. Some clones fail to appear in such tables; in the studies checked, an unresolved V gene covers under half of the shortfall, and the cause of the remainder is unknown. Clone size and V and J calls were adopted from that table, with D and trimming inferred from the DNA. Across this sample there are tens of thousands of clones, with less than 70% seen only once. The ten largest clones take up under 15% of the sample.

The data belong to a study of vaccination effects on CD4 cells after COVID-19 (dated by TCRdb to between 2020 and 2023). Concerning the study at large: Two doses of either the BNT162b2 or the mRNA-1273 mRNA SARS-CoV-2 vaccine were administered to participants. The study compared SARS-CoV-2 spike-specific CD4+ TCR repertoires before and after mRNA vaccination in COVID-19 convalescent patients and infection-naive vaccine recipients. The full study included some 10 COVID-19 convalescent patients and a few SARS-CoV-2-naive healthy vaccine recipients. In the study, cultures from other donors were sequenced using the Oncomine TCR Beta short-read assay on an Illumina iSeq 100. What the study reported, not specific to this receptor: Only a small number of convalescent patients were included, and no early post-infection timepoints were available, which limited the study. At late post-vaccination timepoints, both infection-induced and vaccine-induced clones showed marked clonal contraction, consistent with waning T cell responses. In healthy vaccine recipients, vaccine-induced clones were almost all SARS-CoV-2 mono-reactive, with only 1 of 255 being cross-reactive with common cold coronaviruses.

In the ViraFEST assay, PBMC were stimulated with viral peptide pools, and TCR sequencing was then used to find antigen-specific CD4+ T cell clonotypes based on their expansion. After less than eleven days of culture, CD4+ T cells were isolated with the EasySep CD4+ T cell isolation kit. None of the healthy vaccine recipients had a prior SARS-CoV-2 infection, which was confirmed by nucleocapsid antibody tests that came back negative both before and after vaccination. About 2.1 million PBMC per well were cultured with 10 ug/ml peptides in IMDM containing approximately 4.7% human AB serum, about 9 IU/ml IL-2 and gentamicin. Half of the culture medium was replaced with fresh IL-2-containing medium on days 3 and 7. Unless noted otherwise, every peptide stimulation condition was grown in triplicate wells. Using Ficoll-Paque Plus gradient centrifugation, PBMC were separated from whole blood and then either used fresh or cryopreserved at -140C. The overlapping peptide pools covered the spike proteins of SARS-CoV-2 as well as those of the common cold coronaviruses HCoV-NL63, HCoV-OC43 and HCoV-229E. Genomic DNA was extracted from cultured CD4+ T cells with the QIAamp micro DNA kit.

CDR1 and CDR2, per the germline V gene (reference sequence), are SEHNR and FQNEAQ. V is clipped by 5 bases and J by 1 base, and the sequence between their germline boundaries is 12 bases long. The CDR3 measures 15 amino acids from cysteine to phenylalanine. Of the read, only the CDR3 DNA is kept; its 45 bases are in frame from base 1. Here the chain combines TRBV7-9 and TRBJ1-3, and the D gene may be TRBD1, 5 bases matching. The TCR was taken from a human donor who received a COVID-19 vaccine. The sequenced sample was CD4+ T cells from PBMCs cultured with HCoV-OC43 spike peptides, obtained before COVID-19 vaccination. Explained via the paper, the cell subset or site label denotes: HCoV-OC43 spike overlapping peptide pool stimulation. The sequenced DNA: TGTGCCAGCAGCCCACGGGGGTATTCTGGAAACACCATATATTTT. Its coded protein is CASSPRGYSGNTIYF.